The text below deals with one T cell receptor (beta chain). Some clones are missing from TCRdb's copy, which holds only in-frame ones; the method was immunoSEQ multiplex PCR. The data contain some 350,000 clones, more than 70% of them singletons. All enrollees were roughly 18 to 89 years old and from 25 or so US areas. Allocation to cohorts depended on clinical history reported by the participants. The data stem from a study of blood T cell repertoires in COVID-19. CDR1 is WNHNN, CDR2 SYGVQD, per germline (reference sequence). The CDR3 is 13 amino acids. Between the trimmed V and J ends, which lost 3 bases and 4 bases, there was a span of 6 bases.

The material sequenced was PBMCs or T cells enriched from blood (not recorded which). The sequence derives from a woman in her thirties who had recovered from COVID-19. This sequence joins TRBV10-1 and TRBJ2-2, with D tentatively TRBD1 (6 bases). The CDR3 DNA reads as TGCGCCAGCAGTGAAGGGGGCACCGGGGAGCTGTTTTTT. Translated, it gives CASSEGGTGELFF.